This T cell receptor beta chain was profiled in a study of T cells and copy number aberrations in small-cell lung cancer. Notes on the study in general: Versus adjacent lung, tumor T-cell richness and clonality were lower; density nonsignificantly.

Turning to this clone: No antigen is known for it.

Sequencing was performed with immunoSEQ multiplex PCR; in TCRdb, only in-frame clones are kept and a portion is missing. The repertoire holds about 2,600 clones, approximately 82% seen once, with more than 9% in the top ten. Adjacent normal lung was taken at least 2 cm from tumor. The germline V gene has CDR1 LGHNT and CDR2 FRNRAP. The CDR3 runs 17 residues. Trimming removed 3 bases at V and 0 bases at J, with 15 bases between. V gene TRBV12-5 combines with J gene TRBJ2-1; the D is unclear. Sequenced material: normal tissue next to the tumor. The sequence was collected from a man between 65 and 80 years old with small cell lung cancer. CDR3 DNA: TGTGCTAGTGGTTTACCCTTACAGACGAGCTCCTACAATGAGCAGTTCTTC. It specifies CASGLPLQTSSYNEQFF.